Presented here are 21 T cell receptor beta chains from one specimen sequenced in a study of molecular identifiers for immune sequencing clone quantification. TCRdb passed the PCR reads through MiXCR, listing each CDR3 protein once. The profile shows some 94,000 distinct CDR3 sequences, roughly 23% of them singletons. Sequencing input: naive CD8+ T cells from blood, with Jurkat cell RNA spiked in. As for subset: FACS-sorted CD8+CD4-CCR7+CD45RA+ naive T cells. Source of these receptors: a human donor in good health. Some libraries in this study had Jurkat cell RNA spiked in.

Details on this clonotype: One end of the junction fails to match germline, which may point to a read error. The chain joins TRBV12-3 or TRBV12-4 to TRBJ1-2; D is perhaps TRBD1 (5 bases). The CDR3 is made up of 13 amino acids. This chain's CDR3 is CTSSLGTTYGYTF. The CDR3 DNA follows: TGTACCAGCAGCTTAGGGACTACCTATGGCTACACCTTC.

A word on this clonotype: Just one base apart from a much larger clone, this may be a read error. This chain connects TRBV4-1 to TRBJ1-3; D gene unclear. The CDR3 has 12 amino acids. The germline gives CDR1 MGHRA, CDR2 YSYEKL. V lost 2 bases, J lost 16 bases, and 15 bases lay in between. The CDR3 reads CASSQLDDPRYF. As DNA, the CDR3 is TGCGCCAGCAGCCAACTCGACGACCCGAGGTATTTT.

Only a few counts were recorded for this clonotype. The chain uses TRBV5-1 and TRBJ2-5, with 7 bases fitting TRBD2. The V gene's germline CDR1 is SGHRS and CDR2 YFSETQ. After removal of 4 bases from V and 4 bases from J, the junction contained 7 bases not matched to a gene. The CDR3 sequence is 14 residues long. The DNA for the CDR3 is TGCGCCAGCAGCATCGGGACTATGAGAGAGACCCAGTACTTC. Translated: CASSIGTMRETQYF. Supplemented by reference TRBV5-1 and TRBJ2-5, the full variable domain reads KAGVTQTPRYLIKTRGQQVTLSCSPISGHRSVSWYQQTPGQGLQFLFEYFSETQRNKGNFPGRFSGRQFSNSRSEMNVSTLELGDSALYLCASSIGTMRETQYFGPGTRLLVL.

Concerning this clonotype itself: This may arise from a read error, as a much more abundant clone is one base away. V gene TRBV5-1 combines with J gene TRBJ2-7; D may be TRBD1 or TRBD2 (5 bases each). Germline assignment: CDR1 SGHRS and CDR2 YFSETQ. The V end lost 2 bases, the J end lost 5 bases, and 11 bases lay between the germline ends. The CDR3 spans 13 residues. CDR3 nucleotides: TGCGCCAGCAGCTTTTGGGGGATTGACGAGCAGTACTTC. This translates into CASSFWGIDEQYF. The complete variable domain, with remaining parts taken from reference TRBV5-1 and TRBJ2-7, reads KAGVTQTPRYLIKTRGQQVTLSCSPISGHRSVSWYQQTPGQGLQFLFEYFSETQRNKGNFPGRFSGRQFSNSRSEMNVSTLELGDSALYLCASSFWGIDEQYFGPGTRLTVT.

This clonotype was observed a few times. The genes are TRBV27 and TRBJ2-7, with TRBD1 matching over 7 bases. In germline, CDR1 is MNHEY, CDR2 SMNVEV (reference sequence). The CDR3 covers 13 residues. With 5 bases clipped from V and 4 bases from J, the junction kept 5 bases outside the gene matches. The DNA for the CDR3 is TGTGCCAGCAGTACAAGGGGGCCGTACGAGCAGTACTTC. Translation gives CASSTRGPYEQYF.

This clonotype was seen at least ten times. The chain couples TRBV27 to TRBJ2-1, with TRBD1 as a possible D gene (6 bases). Germline values: CDR1 MNHEY, CDR2 SMNVEV (reference sequence). Trimming took off 8 bases at V and 0 bases at J, with 14 bases between the two ends. CDR3 length: 15 residues. DNA of the CDR3: TGTGCCAGCTCTTCCCGGACAGTCTCCTACAATGAGCAGTTCTTC. This translates into CASSSRTVSYNEQFF.

This clonotype has ten or more counts. This chain connects TRBV5-6 to TRBJ2-7; TRBD1 aligns across 7 bases. V dropped 1 base and J dropped 5; count of bases not matched to a gene: 6. There are 14 residues in the CDR3. Germline V CDR1 and CDR2: SGHDT, YYEEEE. The CDR3 is CASSLRQGLDEQYF. The DNA of the CDR3 is TGTGCCAGCAGCTTGCGACAGGGTCTGGACGAGCAGTACTTC.

This chain joins TRBV7-9 and TRBJ2-7; 8 nucleotides align to TRBD1. Germline CDR1 reads SEHNR; CDR2 reads FQNEAQ (reference sequence). V lost 4 bases, J lost 0 bases, and 8 bases stayed unmatched. The CDR3 runs to 16 residues. CDR3 bases: TGTGCCAGCAGCTACCCCAGGACAGGGAGCTCCTACGAGCAGTACTTC. Protein: CASSYPRTGSSYEQYF. Together with reference TRBV7-9 and TRBJ2-7, the CDR3 gives the full variable domain: DTGVSQNPRHKITKRGQNVTFRCDPISEHNRLYWYRQTLGQGPEFLTYFQNEAQLEKSRLLSDRFSAERPKGSFSTLEIQRTEQGDSAMYLCASSYPRTGSSYEQYFGPGTRLTVT.

The chain couples TRBV12-3 or TRBV12-4 to TRBJ2-7, with 12 bases lining up with TRBD1. Trimming took 7 bases from V and 2 from J; bases not matched to a gene: 12. The CDR3 totals 17 residues. The DNA for the CDR3 is TGTGCCAGCACCCGATTCTCCGGGACAGGGGGCCCCTACGAGCAGTACTTC. As protein: CASTRFSGTGGPYEQYF.

This chain joins TRBV20-1 and TRBJ2-7; D is uncertain. The germline V gene has CDR1 DFQATT and CDR2 SNEGSKA (reference sequence). The V gene lost 1 base and the J gene lost 5 bases, with 9 bases spanning the gap. The CDR3 is made up of 12 amino acids. The CDR3 region is CSARGPLNEQYF. CDR3 DNA sequence: TGCAGTGCTAGAGGCCCTCTAAACGAGCAGTACTTC.

The chain is built from TRBV5-1 and TRBJ2-3, with 9 positions matching TRBD1. The germline CDR1 and CDR2 sequences are SGHRS and YFSETQ. V lost 3 bases and J lost 5; bases outside the gene matches: 7. The CDR3 contains 15 residues. Here the CDR3 DNA reads TGCGCCAGCAGCTCGACAGGGGGTTTTGGAGATACGCAGTATTTT. Protein sequence: CASSSTGGFGDTQYF.

With regard to this clonotype: Given a much more abundant clone one base away, this may be a read error. The V gene is TRBV6-1, the J gene TRBJ1-5, with D perhaps TRBD1 (5 bases). The germline CDR1 and CDR2 sequences are MNHNS and SASEGT. The CDR3 covers 15 residues. The CDR3 sequence is CAGSEVYWDAQPQHF. DNA for the CDR3: TGTGCCGGCAGTGAAGTCTACTGGGACGCTCAGCCCCAGCATTTT.

This clonotype showed up just a few times. The chain uses TRBV6-5 and TRBJ1-1; TRBD1 might be the D (5 bases). This CDR3 region has 14 residues. Germline CDR1 is MNHEY and CDR2 is SVGAGI. V was trimmed by 7 bases and J by 0 bases, leaving 12 bases between them. The CDR3 sequence is CASTHGGVNTEAFF. CDR3 in DNA: TGTGCCAGCACCCACGGGGGGGTGAACACTGAAGCTTTCTTT.

The J gene is TRBJ1-2, the V gene TRBV24-1, with D hard to call. The ends were cut back, 3 bases at V and 4 bases at J, with 8 bases in the middle. This CDR3 has 13 amino acids. Germline V gene data show CDR1 as KGHDR and CDR2 as SFDVKD. This CDR3 reads CATSDGDFYGYTF. The CDR3 DNA reads as TGTGCCACCAGTGATGGAGATTTCTATGGCTACACCTTC.

This clonotype was recorded at least ten times. The chain recombines TRBV7-9 with TRBJ2-2; 13 bases map to TRBD2. CDR3 size: 21 residues. The germline V gene encodes CDR1 SEHNR and CDR2 FQNEAQ (reference sequence). The trim removed 2 bases at V and 1 base at J, leaving 13 bases unmatched. The CDR3 protein is CASSLPTQTSGRALNTGELFF. The CDR3 DNA follows: TGTGCCAGCAGCTTACCCACTCAAACTAGCGGGAGGGCCCTGAACACCGGGGAGCTGTTTTTT.

On this clonotype: At one boundary the junction diverges from the germline segment, which might be a read error. V usage is TRBV6-2 or TRBV6-3 and J usage is TRBJ1-1; 7 bases agree with TRBD1. Per germline, CDR1 MNHEY and CDR2 SVGEGT. The CDR3 runs 13 residues. Here the CDR3 reads CVSRGQNLLGDFF. As DNA, the CDR3 is TGTGTCAGCAGGGGACAGAACTTACTAGGTGATTTCTTT.

This clonotype was observed at least ten times. The chain employs TRBV4-3 and TRBJ2-3; 7 bases are shared with TRBD2. V trimming: 0 bases; J trimming: 3 bases; junction bases outside the gene matches: 3. This CDR3 is built from 15 residues. Germline lookup yields CDR1 LGHNA and CDR2 YSLEER. CDR3 in DNA: TGCGCCAGCAGCCAAGATTGGGACTATACAGATACGCAGTATTTT. Protein product: CASSQDWDYTDTQYF.

This clonotype was counted many times. The chain uses TRBV29-1 and TRBJ1-1; possibly TRBD1 for D (5 bases). Germline-derived CDR1 and CDR2 are SQVTM and ANQGSEA. Trimming left V 4 bases short and J 4 bases short, with 19 bases between. There are 15 residues in the CDR3. CDR3 sequence (DNA): TGCAGCGTTGTTGGGGGGATTAATATGGGCACTGAAGCTTTCTTT. As protein: CSVVGGINMGTEAFF. The full variable domain, rest sourced from reference TRBV29-1 and TRBJ1-1, is SAVISQKPSRDICQRGTSLTIQCQVDSQVTMMFWYRQQPGQSLTLIATANQGSEATYESGFVIDKFPISRPNLTFSTLTVSNMSPEDSSIYLCSVVGGINMGTEAFFGQGTRLTVV.

About this clonotype itself: The junction differs from germline at one of its ends, possibly a read error. This chain uses TRBV4-1 with TRBJ1-1; D may be TRBD1 (5 bases). The CDR3 consists of 15 residues. CDR1 and CDR2 (germline): MGHRA, YSYEKL. CDR3 sequence (DNA): TGCGCCAACAGCCAAGACACTCTTGGGGGCACTGAAGCTTTCTTT. Encoded protein: CANSQDTLGGTEAFF.

Worth noting for this clonotype: A much larger clone is a single base away; this may be a read error. The rearrangement joins TRBV29-1 to TRBJ2-7; the D gene is possibly TRBD2 (6 bases). V lost 7 bases to trimming and J lost 0 bases, with 22 bases between them. CDR3 length equals 16 residues. Germline CDR1 reads SQVTM; CDR2 reads ANQGSEA. CDR3 bases: TGCAGCGAGGAGGGCCCGGTTGGCTTCAGCTCCTACGAGCAGTACTTC. It specifies CSEEGPVGFSSYEQYF.

As concerns this clonotype: At one end the junction does not follow the germline gene, possibly because of a read error. The CDR3 region is CAGSLSGRYGYTF. The CDR3 DNA sequence: TGTGCCGGCAGTTTATCAGGTCGCTATGGCTACACCTTC. The gene calls are TRBV27 and TRBJ1-2; no clear D. The germline gives CDR1 MNHEY, CDR2 SMNVEV (reference sequence). This CDR3 spans 13 amino acids.